This T cell receptor beta chain is from a study of shared clonotypes between healthy human individuals. Germline lookup yields CDR1 SGHAT and CDR2 FQNNGV. The CDR3 has 16 residues. V dropped 2 bases and J dropped 0; count of bases not matched to a gene: 6. Using immunoSEQ multiplex PCR, the repertoire was profiled, and TCRdb retains in-frame clones only, with some absent. The sample has some 1 million clones; around four fifths are singletons. The chain joins TRBV11-2 to TRBJ1-1; 7 bases match TRBD1. This receptor was identified in a young man in good health. Source material: memory CD4+ T cells sorted from blood. Documented subset: CD45RA-negative fraction. The CDR3 DNA is TGTGCCAGCAGCTTATCAGGGGGAGTTTTGAACACTGAAGCTTTCTTT. Protein product: CASSLSGGVLNTEAFF. Together with reference TRBV11-2 and TRBJ1-1, the CDR3 gives the full variable domain: EAGVAQSPRYKIIEKRQSVAFWCNPISGHATLYWYQQILGQGPKLLIQFQNNGVVDDSQLPKDRFSAERLKGVDSTLKIQPAKLEDSAVYLCASSLSGGVLNTEAFFGQGTRLTVV.